This TCR beta chain came from a study of Ad26.COV2.S vaccination and SARS-CoV-2 variants. The wider study: Sample donor was a member of the COV1001 Ad26.COV2.S trial arm.

Indicated treatment: roughly 20 received Ad26.COV2.S at low or high dose, single or two shots; about 5 received placebo; per-sample allocation not given. Sampling happened 63 days after the first vaccine or placebo injection. Its platform was an Ad26 vector, and its expressed antigen was Wuhan-strain SARS-CoV-2 spike. The CDR3 length is 13 residues. CDR1 is SGHNT, CDR2 YENEEA, per germline. V lost 5 bases and J 1 base, leaving 8 bases between the germline ends. Some clones are missing from TCRdb's copy, which holds only in-frame ones; the method was immunoSEQ multiplex PCR. Of 440,000 or so clones listed, roughly 91% were seen once; the top ten hold about 4.1%.

The chain links TRBV11-3 to TRBJ1-1; unclear D gene. The sample consisted of peripheral blood, taken in a trial of Ad26.COV2.S vaccine versus placebo. This clonotype was sampled from a person aged 18-60 years who received the Ad26.COV2.S COVID-19 vaccine or a placebo. CDR3: CASSEQSNTEAFF. The CDR3 coding sequence is TGTGCCAGCAGCGAACAATCGAACACTGAAGCTTTCTTT.